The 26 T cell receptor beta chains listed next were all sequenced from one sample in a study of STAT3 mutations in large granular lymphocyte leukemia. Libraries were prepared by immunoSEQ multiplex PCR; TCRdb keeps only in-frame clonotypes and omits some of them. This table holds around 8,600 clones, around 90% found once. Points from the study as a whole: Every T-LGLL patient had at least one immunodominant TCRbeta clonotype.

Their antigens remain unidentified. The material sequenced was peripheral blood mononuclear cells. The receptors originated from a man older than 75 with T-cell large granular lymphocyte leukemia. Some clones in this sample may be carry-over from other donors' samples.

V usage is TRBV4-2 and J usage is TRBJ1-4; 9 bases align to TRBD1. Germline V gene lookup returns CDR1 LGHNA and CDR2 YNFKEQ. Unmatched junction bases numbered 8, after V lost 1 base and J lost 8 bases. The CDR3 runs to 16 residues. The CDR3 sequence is CASSQVGGQGHEKLFF. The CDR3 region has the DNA TGTGCCAGCAGCCAAGTAGGGGGACAGGGCCACGAAAAACTGTTTTTT.

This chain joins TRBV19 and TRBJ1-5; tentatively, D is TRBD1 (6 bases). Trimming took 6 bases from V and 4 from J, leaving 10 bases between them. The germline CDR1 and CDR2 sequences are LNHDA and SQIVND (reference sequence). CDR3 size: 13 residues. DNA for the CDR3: TGTGCCAGTAGCCCGGACAGAAATCAGCCCCAGCATTTT. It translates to CASSPDRNQPQHF.

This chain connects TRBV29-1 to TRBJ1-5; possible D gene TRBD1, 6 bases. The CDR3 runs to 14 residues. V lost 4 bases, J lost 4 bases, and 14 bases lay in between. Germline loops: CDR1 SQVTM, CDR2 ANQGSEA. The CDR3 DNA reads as TGCAGCGTTGCCCCGGACAGTACTAATCAGCCCCAGCATTTT. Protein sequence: CSVAPDSTNQPQHF.

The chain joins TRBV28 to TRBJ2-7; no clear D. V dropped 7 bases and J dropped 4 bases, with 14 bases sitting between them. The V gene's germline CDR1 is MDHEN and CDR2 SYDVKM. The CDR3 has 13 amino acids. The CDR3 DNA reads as TGTGCCAGCAAAGTGGGTCAATCATACGAGCAGTACTTC. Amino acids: CASKVGQSYEQYF.

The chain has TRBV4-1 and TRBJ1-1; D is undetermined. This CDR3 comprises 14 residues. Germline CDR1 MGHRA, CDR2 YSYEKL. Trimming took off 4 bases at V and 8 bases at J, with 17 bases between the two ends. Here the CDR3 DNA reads TGCGCCAGCAGCCCCACGGGCGGGAGGAGAGAAGCTTTCTTT. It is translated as CASSPTGGRREAFF.

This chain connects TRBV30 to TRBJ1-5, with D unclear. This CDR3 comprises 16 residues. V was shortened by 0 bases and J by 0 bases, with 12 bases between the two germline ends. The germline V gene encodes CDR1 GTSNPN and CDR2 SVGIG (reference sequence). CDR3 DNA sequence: TGTGCCTGGAGTGTAAGGCCGCCATATAGCAATCAGCCCCAGCATTTT. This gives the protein CAWSVRPPYSNQPQHF. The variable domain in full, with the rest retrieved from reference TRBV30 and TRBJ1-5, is SQTIHQWPATLVQPVGSPLSLECTVEGTSNPNLYWYRQAAGRGLQLLFYSVGIGQISSEVPQNLSASRPQDRQFILSSKKLLLSDSGFYLCAWSVRPPYSNQPQHFGDGTRLSIL.

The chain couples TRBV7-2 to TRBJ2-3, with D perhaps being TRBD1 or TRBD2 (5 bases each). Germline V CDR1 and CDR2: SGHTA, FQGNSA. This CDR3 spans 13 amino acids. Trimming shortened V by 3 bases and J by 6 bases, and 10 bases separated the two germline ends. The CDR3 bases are TGTGCCAGCAGCTTCGGGACCGATGATACGCAGTATTTT. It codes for CASSFGTDDTQYF. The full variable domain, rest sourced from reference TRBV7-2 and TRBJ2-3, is GAGVSQSPSNKVTEKGKDVELRCDPISGHTALYWYRQSLGQGLEFLIYFQGNSAPDKSGLPSDRFSAERTGGSVSTLTIQRTQQEDSAVYLCASSFGTDDTQYFGPGTRLTVL.

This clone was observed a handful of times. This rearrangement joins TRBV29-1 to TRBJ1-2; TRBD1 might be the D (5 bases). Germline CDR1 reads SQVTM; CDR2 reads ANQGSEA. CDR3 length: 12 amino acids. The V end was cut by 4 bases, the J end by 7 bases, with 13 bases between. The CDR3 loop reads CSVAAGQGGYTF. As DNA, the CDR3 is TGCAGCGTTGCGGCAGGGCAGGGTGGCTACACCTTC.

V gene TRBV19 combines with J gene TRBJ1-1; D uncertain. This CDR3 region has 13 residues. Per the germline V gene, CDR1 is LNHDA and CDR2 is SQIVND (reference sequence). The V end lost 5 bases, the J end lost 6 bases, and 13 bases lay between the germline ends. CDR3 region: CASSEGFSAEAFF. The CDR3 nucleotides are TGTGCCAGTAGTGAGGGATTTTCCGCTGAAGCTTTCTTT.

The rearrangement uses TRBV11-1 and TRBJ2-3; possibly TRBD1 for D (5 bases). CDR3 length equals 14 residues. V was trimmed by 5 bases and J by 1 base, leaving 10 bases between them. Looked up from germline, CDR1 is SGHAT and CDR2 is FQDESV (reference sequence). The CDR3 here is CASSVRAGTDTQYF. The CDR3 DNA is TGTGCCAGCAGCGTCAGGGCAGGCACAGATACGCAGTATTTT. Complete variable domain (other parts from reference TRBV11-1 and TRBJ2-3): EAEVAQSPRYKITEKSQAVAFWCDPISGHATLYWYRQILGQGPELLVQFQDESVVDDSQLPKDRFSAERLKGVDSTLKIQPAELGDSAMYLCASSVRAGTDTQYFGPGTRLTVL.

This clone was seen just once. CDR3 sequence (DNA): TGTGCCTGGAGTCCGACATGGCGGAAGAACACTGAAGCTTTCTTT. This translates into CAWSPTWRKNTEAFF. The V and J genes are TRBV30 and TRBJ1-1; no definite D call. V dropped 2 bases and J dropped 1 base, with 14 bases sitting between them. The germline V gene encodes CDR1 GTSNPN and CDR2 SVGIG (reference sequence). The CDR3 has 15 residues.

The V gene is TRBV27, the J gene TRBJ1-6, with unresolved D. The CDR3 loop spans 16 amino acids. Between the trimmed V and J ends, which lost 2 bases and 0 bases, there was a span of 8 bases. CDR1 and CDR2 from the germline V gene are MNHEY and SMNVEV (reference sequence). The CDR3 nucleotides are TGTGCCAGCAGTTTACGGAGGTTCTCCTATAATTCACCCCTCCACTTT. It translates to CASSLRRFSYNSPLHF.

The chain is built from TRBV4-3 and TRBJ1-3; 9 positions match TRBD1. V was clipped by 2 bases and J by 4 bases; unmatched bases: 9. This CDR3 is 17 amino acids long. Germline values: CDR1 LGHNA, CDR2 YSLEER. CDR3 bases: TGCGCCAGCAGCCAATCGACGGGACAGGGCATCGGAAACACCATATATTTT. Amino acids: CASSQSTGQGIGNTIYF.

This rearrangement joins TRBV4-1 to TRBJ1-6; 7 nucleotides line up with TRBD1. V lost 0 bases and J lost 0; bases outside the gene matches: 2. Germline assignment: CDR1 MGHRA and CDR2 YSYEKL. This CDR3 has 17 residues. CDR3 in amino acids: CASSQDGQASYNSPLHF. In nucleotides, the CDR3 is TGCGCCAGCAGCCAAGACGGACAGGCCTCCTATAATTCACCCCTCCACTTT.

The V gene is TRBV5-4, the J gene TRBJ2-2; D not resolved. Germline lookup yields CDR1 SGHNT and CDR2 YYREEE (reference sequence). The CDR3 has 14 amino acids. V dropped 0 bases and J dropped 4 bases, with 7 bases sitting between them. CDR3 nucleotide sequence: TGTGCCAGCAGCTTGGACAGCGTCACCGGGGAGCTGTTTTTT. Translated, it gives CASSLDSVTGELFF.

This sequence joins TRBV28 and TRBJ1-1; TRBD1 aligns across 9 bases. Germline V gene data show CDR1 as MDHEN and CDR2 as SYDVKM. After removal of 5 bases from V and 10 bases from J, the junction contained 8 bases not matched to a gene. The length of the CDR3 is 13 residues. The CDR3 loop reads CASSRRQGEVAFF. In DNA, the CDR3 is TGTGCCAGCAGTCGAAGACAGGGGGAGGTAGCTTTCTTT.

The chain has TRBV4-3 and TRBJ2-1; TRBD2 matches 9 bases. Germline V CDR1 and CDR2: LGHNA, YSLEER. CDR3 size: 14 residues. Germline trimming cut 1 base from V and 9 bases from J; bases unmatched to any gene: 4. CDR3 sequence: CASSQGAGGSEQFF. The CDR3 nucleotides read TGCGCCAGCAGCCAAGGGGCGGGGGGGAGTGAGCAGTTCTTC.

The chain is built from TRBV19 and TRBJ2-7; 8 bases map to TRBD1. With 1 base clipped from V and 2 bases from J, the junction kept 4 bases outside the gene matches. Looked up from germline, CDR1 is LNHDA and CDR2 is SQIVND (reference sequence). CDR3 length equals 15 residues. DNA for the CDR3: TGTGCCAGTAGTATAGTGAGGACAGGGCCCTACGAGCAGTACTTC. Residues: CASSIVRTGPYEQYF.

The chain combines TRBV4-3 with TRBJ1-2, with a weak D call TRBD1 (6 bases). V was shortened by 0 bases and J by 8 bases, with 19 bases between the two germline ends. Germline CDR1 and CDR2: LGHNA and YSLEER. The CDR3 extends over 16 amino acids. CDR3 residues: CASSQDLGTPRRGYTF. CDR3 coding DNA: TGCGCCAGCAGCCAAGATCTTGGGACACCCAGGAGGGGCTACACCTTC.

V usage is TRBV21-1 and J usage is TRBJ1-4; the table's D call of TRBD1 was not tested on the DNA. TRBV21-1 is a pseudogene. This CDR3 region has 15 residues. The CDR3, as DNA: TGTGCCAGCAGCCCCCGAGACAGGGCTGGTGAAAAACTGTTTTTT. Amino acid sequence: CASSPRDRAGEKLFF.

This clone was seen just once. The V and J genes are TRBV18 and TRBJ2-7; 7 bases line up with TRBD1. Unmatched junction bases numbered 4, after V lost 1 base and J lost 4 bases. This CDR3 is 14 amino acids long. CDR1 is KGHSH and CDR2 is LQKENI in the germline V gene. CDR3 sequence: CASSPRQGVYEQYF. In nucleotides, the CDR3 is TGTGCCAGCTCACCACGGCAGGGGGTTTACGAGCAGTACTTC.

The CDR3, as DNA: TGTGCCAGCAGTGAAGCGGGGCAACTTACCTATGGCTACACCTTC. This encodes CASSEAGQLTYGYTF. The chain carries TRBV6-1 and TRBJ1-2, with D possibly matching TRBD1 (5 bases). In germline, CDR1 is MNHNS, CDR2 SASEGT. The CDR3 is 15 amino acids. Trimming took off 0 bases at V and 4 bases at J, with 12 bases between the two ends.

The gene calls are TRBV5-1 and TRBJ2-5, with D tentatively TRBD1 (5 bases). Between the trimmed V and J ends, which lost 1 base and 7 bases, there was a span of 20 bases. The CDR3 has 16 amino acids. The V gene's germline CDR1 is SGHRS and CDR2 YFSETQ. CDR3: CASSLLSDSPGVTQYF. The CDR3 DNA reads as TGCGCCAGCAGCTTGCTTTCCGACAGCCCAGGAGTGACCCAGTACTTC.

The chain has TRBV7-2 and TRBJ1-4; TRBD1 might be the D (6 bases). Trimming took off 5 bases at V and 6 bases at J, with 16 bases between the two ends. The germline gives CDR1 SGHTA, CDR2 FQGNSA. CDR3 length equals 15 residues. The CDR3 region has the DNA TGTGCCAGCAGCCCCGGACAGAGGAAAGATGAAAAACTGTTTTTT. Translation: CASSPGQRKDEKLFF.

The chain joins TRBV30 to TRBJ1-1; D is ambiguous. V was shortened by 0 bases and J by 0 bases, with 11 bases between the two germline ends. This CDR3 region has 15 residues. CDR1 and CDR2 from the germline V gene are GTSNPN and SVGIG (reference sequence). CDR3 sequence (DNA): TGTGCCTGGAGTGTAAAGACTGGGATGAACACTGAAGCTTTCTTT. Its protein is CAWSVKTGMNTEAFF.

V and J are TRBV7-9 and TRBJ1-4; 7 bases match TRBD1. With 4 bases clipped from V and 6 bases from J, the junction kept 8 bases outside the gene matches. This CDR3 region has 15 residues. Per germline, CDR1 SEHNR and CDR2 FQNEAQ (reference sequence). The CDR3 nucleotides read TGTGCCAGCAGCTCGACAGGGTCAGGGTATGAAAAACTGTTTTTT. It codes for CASSSTGSGYEKLFF.